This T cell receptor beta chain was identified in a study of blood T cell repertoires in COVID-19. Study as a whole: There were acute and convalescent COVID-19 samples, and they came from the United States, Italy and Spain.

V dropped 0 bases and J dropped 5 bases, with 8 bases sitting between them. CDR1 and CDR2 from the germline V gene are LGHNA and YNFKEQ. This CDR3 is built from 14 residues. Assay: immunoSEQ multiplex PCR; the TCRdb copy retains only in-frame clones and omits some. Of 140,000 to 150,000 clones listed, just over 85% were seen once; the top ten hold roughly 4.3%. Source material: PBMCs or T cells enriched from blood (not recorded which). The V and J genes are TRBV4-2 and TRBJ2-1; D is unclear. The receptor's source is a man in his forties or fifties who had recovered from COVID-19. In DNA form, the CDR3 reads TGTGCCAGCAGCCAAGATCACCGCGACAATGAGCAGTTCTTC. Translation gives CASSQDHRDNEQFF.